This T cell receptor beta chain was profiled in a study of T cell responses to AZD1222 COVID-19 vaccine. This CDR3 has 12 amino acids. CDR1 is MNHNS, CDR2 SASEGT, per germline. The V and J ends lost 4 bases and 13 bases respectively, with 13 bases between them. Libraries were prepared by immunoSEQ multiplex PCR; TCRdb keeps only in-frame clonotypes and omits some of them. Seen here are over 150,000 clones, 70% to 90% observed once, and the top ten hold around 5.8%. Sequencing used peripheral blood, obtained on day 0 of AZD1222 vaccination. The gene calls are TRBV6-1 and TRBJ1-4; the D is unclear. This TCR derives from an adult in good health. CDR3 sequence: CASSAAAKLLFF. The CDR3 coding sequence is TGTGCCAGCAGTGCAGCGGCCAAGTTACTGTTTTTT.